This TCR beta chain was sequenced in a study of naive and memory T cell subsets (TCRdb year 2017). Background on the whole study: The figure summarizing these samples reported 10 or so blood donors, 7 tuberculin skin test biopsies and 3 saline control biopsies. Usually PCR2 was run as a SYBR Green qPCR and stopped at a set threshold, although low-input samples could use end-point PCR (approximately 6 cycles) instead.

This clonotype turned up a few times. Its binding antigen is unknown. No much larger clone exists at a distance of one base, and base qualities are not known. A robust, sensitive protocol for the amplification, sequencing and analysis of TCRs was described in the study, in which 3' ligation of a UMI-containing oligonucleotide to TCR cDNA was used. For whole blood analysis, under 3 ml of peripheral blood was collected from healthy adult volunteers into Tempus tubes, and RNA was extracted following the manufacturer's instructions. Total RNA was treated with RQ1 DNase, without cell sorting, prior to reverse transcription, with an input of 1 to 1000 ng being targeted. Libraries were prepared from skin biopsies and whole blood to test how robust the pipeline was in samples where T cells are a minority population. The library came from 5' RACE. Four rounds of PCR, run with the SP2 primer together with nested alpha and beta constant region primers, were used to amplify the ligated cDNA. TCR RNA was reverse transcribed with SuperScript IV using alpha and beta constant region primers for the blood and skin samples. An oligonucleotide carrying the Illumina SP2 primer and a UMI was ligated to the 3' end of the cDNA by means of T4 RNA ligase 1. The 12-nucleotide UMI was composed of two random hexamers separated by an eight-base spacer, which was included to prevent hairpin formation. From the second PCR onward, TCR alpha and beta chain libraries were processed separately, and dual indexing was applied for multiplexing. After pooling, the indexed libraries were analyzed by capillary electrophoresis and sequenced on either an Illumina MiSeq or NextSeq. To boost base diversity and improve cluster recognition, PhiX DNA at roughly 4.5-7% was spiked into the libraries. In the authors' own workflow: Demultiplexor took UMIs from read 2, joined the UMIs to the TCR sequence from read 1, and separated reads according to sample indices. V and J genes and V-J junctions were identified by Decombinator, and each TCR was assigned a five-part identifier that included V and J deletions. Collapsinator used UMIs to correct sequencing errors and PCR amplification heterogeneity, yielding UMI-based abundance per TCR. CDR3Translator converted identifiers to nucleotide sequence, translated to amino acids, and extracted CDR3 regions using terminal motifs. Error-corrected alpha and beta TCR counts from blood and skin were compared after normalization to input RNA amount. The public reads were reanalyzed by TCRdb: fastp trimming at Q25, MiXCR alignment, in-frame beta chains only. Rows merge per CDR3 protein into single entries with the most common DNA and genes. TCRdb's processing, not the authors', yielded these V and J calls. Within this sample are 55,000 to 65,000 distinct CDR3 sequences, with roughly 8.1% of them counted one time only. The ten largest clones capture over 15% of the sample.

Here is what the overall study found, with its caveats: The RNA-based method was acknowledged to be potentially sensitive to changes in TCR transcripts with T cell activation and differentiation.

The receptor's source is a female donor in good health.

The CDR3 protein: CASTTFVGGTYEQYF. The bases read TGTGCCAGCACCACTTTCGTCGGGGGAACCTACGAGCAGTACTTC. The chain is assembled from TRBV25-1 and TRBJ2-7; TRBD2 might be the D gene, on 6 matching bases. The CDR3, from cysteine to phenylalanine, totals 15 residues. Just the 45-base CDR3 DNA is kept, in frame starting at base 1. Sequences MGHDK (CDR1) and SYGVNS (CDR2) are obtained from the germline V gene. Relative to germline, V is 7 bases shorter and J is 2 bases shorter, with 18 bases between their ends.